These T cell receptor beta chains were read from a single sample in a study of human T cells and chemical hapten exposure. MiXCR, run by TCRdb on the RACE reads, gives a single entry per CDR3 protein. The sample lists roughly 100,000 distinct CDR3 sequences, less than 35% occurring once. This specimen was whole blood, taken in connection with sensitization to the hapten diphenylcyclopropenone (DPC). The receptors were gathered from a man aged 35-49 years with alopecia areata. Some clones in this sample may be carry-over from other donors' samples. Each CDR3 is given with its conserved first and last residue. A D gene is named only where the DNA matches it firmly. Clone size is not always given. Where it is, it says once, few, many or a class for expanded clones.

abundance,d_gene,len,j_gene,v_gene,CDR3nt,CDR3aa
few,TRBD1,13,TRBJ2-7,TRBV6-6,TGTGCCAGCAGCTCGGGACAGTTTGGCGAGCAGTACTTC,CASSSGQFGEQYF
few,TRBD2,16,TRBJ2-1,TRBV5-1,TGCGCCAGCAGCTTGGGAGCCGGGACTAGCGGTAATGAGCAGTTCTTC,CASSLGAGTSGNEQFF
-,TRBD2,14,TRBJ2-3,TRBV5-1,TGCGCCAGCAGCCCTGGGAGGGCCCAAGATACGCAGTATTTT,CASSPGRAQDTQYF
few,-,21,TRBJ2-5,TRBV6-5,TGTGCCAGCAGTTACTCGAGGTTTCGGGCGGGAGATAAGGGGGAGCAAGAGACCCAGTACTTC,CASSYSRFRAGDKGEQETQYF
few,-,15,TRBJ1-6,TRBV6-5,TGTGCCAGCAGTTGGGACTTAAAATTGAATTCACCCCTCCACTTT,CASSWDLKLNSPLHF
few,TRBD1,14,TRBJ1-1,TRBV10-3,TGTGCCATCAGAGGGACAGGGGCTGGGGATGAAGCTTTCTTT,CAIRGTGAGDEAFF
few,TRBD1,14,TRBJ1-2,TRBV11-2,TGTGCCAGCAGCTTAGACAGGGGGCCCTATGGCTACACCTTC,CASSLDRGPYGYTF
few,-,14,TRBJ1-1,TRBV5-6,TGTGCCAGCAGCGTTGGACTAAAGAACACTGAAGCTTTCTTT,CASSVGLKNTEAFF
-,TRBD2,17,TRBJ2-4,TRBV20-1,TGCAGTGCTAGCGAGCGGGAGGGCCGAAGAGCCAAAAACATTCAGTACTTC,CSASEREGRRAKNIQYF
-,-,11,TRBJ2-7,TRBV29-1,TGCAGCGTTGAGCGCGGGGACGAGCAGTACTTC,CSVERGDEQYF
few,TRBD2,16,TRBJ2-7,TRBV28,TGTGCCAGCAGTCCCCAACTAGCGGGAGGACGGTACGAGCAGTACTTC,CASSPQLAGGRYEQYF
-,-,16,TRBJ1-2,TRBV11-2,TGTGCCAGCAGCGCAAGCGGGGGCTACCTGAACTATGGCTACACCTTC,CASSASGGYLNYGYTF